This T cell receptor (beta chain) came from a study of T cell responses to AZD1222 COVID-19 vaccine (dated by TCRdb to about 2021). In terms of the full investigation: Because spike-specific TCR depth and breadth did not differ between the two schedules, AZD1222 recipients who got a second dose at roughly 4 weeks were pooled with those who got a second dose at roughly 12 weeks. TCR sequencing covered fewer than 250 trial participants: 200 to 220 given two doses of AZD1222 and approximately 25 given two doses of MenACWY control vaccine. Enrollment into the trials was organized by age into subgroups of 18-55, 56-69 and 70-plus years, and those subgroups contained roughly 140, 27 and 60 TCR-sequenced participants, respectively.

On this clone: Which antigen it targets is not known. Base qualities are missing; no much larger clone stands one base away.

What the study reported, not specific to this receptor: A significant rise in spike-specific TCR breadth and depth was observed after two AZD1222 doses relative to day 0 and relative to MenACWY recipients. Reportedly, close to half of the unique spike-specific TCRs recognized epitopes lying outside the regions that are mutated in the B.1.351 and B.1.1.7 variants. Most participants were white British and females outnumbered males, and the authors suggested that clonal diversity may have been underestimated. Because no day 14 peak-response samples were available, the repertoires could be characterized only after the peak T cell response. In the small 56-69-year group, the increase in depth fell short of significance, most likely because of low power. Vaccine-associated CD4 TCRs spanned the whole spike protein, with dominant responses in regions 160-218 and 743-854. Only a handful of AZD1222 recipients were SARS-CoV-2 seropositive at baseline, limiting conclusions about previously exposed vaccinees.

The germline V gene provides CDR1 MNHEY and CDR2 SVGEGT. A distance of 12 bases separates the germline ends of V and J, which lose 4 bases and 5 bases respectively. The CDR3 spans 14 residues, from the cysteine through the phenylalanine. Kept here is only the CDR3 DNA, which spans 42 bases and is read in frame from base 1. According to the study, the label for this sample's time point signals: baseline before first vaccination. Vaccinee samples were obtained from the UK trials COV001 and COV002, which included a single-blind randomized controlled phase 2/3 trial of AZD1222 (ChAdOx1 nCoV-19) in healthy adults. Trial participant PBMC samples were collected at day 0 and day 28 after the second dose for TCRbeta chain sequencing. The CDR3 regions of human TCRbeta chains were analyzed by immunosequencing. The original methods were these. TCRs in the repertoires were compared against a reference library of SARS-CoV-2-specific TCRs that had been generated with the MIRA antigen-specificity platform. Breadth was defined as the fraction of unique TCRs that were SARS-CoV-2-associated. Depth was defined as the fraction of total T cells that were SARS-CoV-2-associated. Each spike-specific TCR was assigned to its reactive spike region and to a CD4 or CD8 class using the MIRA data. Log10-transformed breadth and depth values were compared by one-way ANOVA with Sidak's multiple comparisons tests. TCRdb obtained this table from immuneACCESS and retained in-frame rearrangements with V and J assigned. These tables miss some clones; where compared with another copy, unresolved V genes account for less than half of the shortfall, and the remainder is unexplained. V and J calls and clone size follow that table, whereas D and trimming were derived from the DNA. The sample table contains roughly 160,000 clones; only one count was recorded for about 88% of them. The ten largest clonotypes hold over 4.5% of the sample.

This TCR derives from an adult in good health. This specimen was peripheral blood, taken on day 0 of AZD1222 vaccination. Recombination linked TRBV6-2 or TRBV6-3 to TRBJ1-5; possibly the D gene is TRBD1, per 5 matching bases. The CDR3 is CASSWSWGDQPQHF. The nucleotides are TGTGCCAGCAGTTGGTCCTGGGGCGATCAGCCCCAGCATTTT.